This T cell receptor (beta chain) emerged from a study of blood T cell repertoires in COVID-19. Study details: Sample material is recorded as cDNA or gDNA derived from T cells, B-cell-depleted T cells, or PBMCs.

This clone came up a few times. In the study's own analysis: Estimated nucleated cell counts came from reference gene primer amplification. Assay: immunoSEQ multiplex PCR; the TCRdb copy retains only in-frame clones and omits some. That table gives V, J and clone size, and the DNA gave D and trimming. The sample has tens of thousands of clones, roughly 87% seen once. Between the trimmed V and J ends, which lost 6 bases and 6 bases, there was a span of 12 bases. Looked up from germline, CDR1 is DFQATT and CDR2 is SNEGSKA (reference sequence). The CDR3 sequence is 11 residues long. The chain links TRBV20-1 to TRBJ2-7; TRBD2 might be the D (5 bases). This sequence originates from a man aged 60 to 69 with active COVID-19. Sequences were obtained from peripheral blood. CDR3 DNA: TGCAGTGCCCCTACGGGATCCGAGCAGTACTTC. Its translation is CSAPTGSEQYF.